This T cell receptor (beta chain) was profiled in a study of cytotoxic CD8 clonotypes in ibrutinib-treated CLL. Study-wide results and caveats: Starting clonality was above that of age-matched healthy donors and tracked circulating CD8+ T-cell counts. Higher clonality was seen at ibrutinib response and a return toward baseline at progression.

Around 2 micrograms of genomic DNA from cryopreserved PBMCs went into TCR beta libraries. Deep sequencing aimed at 1 in 200,000 to 1 in 1 million T cells' resolution. The method was immunoSEQ multiplex PCR; TCRdb's version includes in-frame clones alone and lacks a portion of them. Here the sample spans around 330,000 clones, roughly 70% being singletons. This clone came up a few times. The antigen is undetermined. The specimen was PBMCs, collected after 36 months of ibrutinib treatment. This receptor was obtained from a human donor with chronic lymphocytic leukemia.

DNA for the CDR3: TGTGCCAGCAGGGCGGGACCCAATCAGCCCCAGCATTTT. It yields the protein CASRAGPNQPQHF. This chain joins TRBV7-6 and TRBJ1-5, with a possible D match to TRBD1 (5 bases). V was clipped by 6 bases and J by 3 bases, with 9 bases between them. CDR1 and CDR2 (germline): SGHVS, FNYEAQ. The CDR3 length is 13 residues.